This T cell receptor beta chain was retrieved from a study of PD-1 blockade in classical Hodgkin lymphoma. The CDR3 spans 18 residues. Germline V lookup: CDR1 SGHDT, CDR2 YYEEEE. Deletions cut 1 base from V and 1 base from J, with 20 bases between. Points from the study as a whole: Baseline TCR diversity was reportedly lower in newly diagnosed patients than in healthy donors. It was reported as lower still in relapsed/refractory patients. Complete responders started with a diversity level that resembled newly diagnosed patients at baseline.

This clone came up a few times. Its antigen is unknown. The patients all showed relapse after autologous stem cell transplantation, while their brentuximab vedotin exposure varied. Assay used: immunoSEQ multiplex PCR; TCRdb lists only in-frame clones, some missing. This table holds about 94,000 clones, approximately 89% found once. The rearrangement links TRBV5-6 to TRBJ2-5, with no clear D. Sequenced here: peripheral blood mononuclear cells (PBMCs), sampled before the second cycle of nivolumab. This sequence originates from a human donor with classical Hodgkin lymphoma. The CDR3, as DNA: TGTGCCAGCAGCTTGTATAGGAATCCGGAGTCCATCCAAGAGACCCAGTACTTC. Its translation: CASSLYRNPESIQETQYF.